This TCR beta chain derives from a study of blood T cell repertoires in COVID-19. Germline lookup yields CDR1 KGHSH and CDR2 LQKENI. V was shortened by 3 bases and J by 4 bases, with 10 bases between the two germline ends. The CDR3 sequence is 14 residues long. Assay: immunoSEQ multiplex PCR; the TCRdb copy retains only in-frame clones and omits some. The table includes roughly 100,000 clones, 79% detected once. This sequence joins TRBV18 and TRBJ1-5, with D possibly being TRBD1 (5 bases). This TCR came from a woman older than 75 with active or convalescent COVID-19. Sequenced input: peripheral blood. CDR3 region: CASSPERGNQPQHF. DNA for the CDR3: TGTGCCAGCTCACCCGAGCGGGGGAATCAGCCCCAGCATTTT.